This is a list of T cell receptor beta chains from one sample in a study of cytomegalovirus exposure and HLA in healthy donors. The assay was immunoSEQ multiplex PCR, and TCRdb's table has in-frame clones only and misses some. The table lists about 160,000 clones, about 79% of them singletons. Specimen: PBMCs. These receptors all stem from a female donor in good health and CMV-seronegative. Both conserved end residues are part of each CDR3. D genes are given only for firm matches.

cdr3_aa,d_call,v_call
CASSPSLVTNTEAFF,NA,TRBV18
CATSNTGQWGEQYF,NA,TRBV15
CASWRPGQGVEAFF,TRBD1,TRBV2
CASSLRLAGGPGDTGELFF,TRBD2,TRBV27
CASSYGGQGDTGELFF,TRBD1,TRBV6-5
CASRGRGNTYEQYF,NA,TRBV2
CASSQPGLKPYGYTF,NA,TRBV6-5
CSVEPTGQGVGETQYF,TRBD1,TRBV29-1
CASSYSRGTTNVLTF,NA,TRBV7-2
CASSEGAVTDTQYF,NA,TRBV9